The following is a T cell receptor (beta chain) sequence with its context. Its target is not known. The entry originates in a study of T cell responses to AZD1222 COVID-19 vaccine. In the study overall: Recipients boosted at about 4 weeks or about 12 weeks are pooled. Study-wide points: Reportedly, close to half of spike-specific TCRs are directed against unmutated variant regions.

This table comes from immunoSEQ multiplex PCR, and its TCRdb copy is limited to in-frame clones, with some not included. The data hold 90,000 to 150,000 clones, with 80% to 90% observed a single time. Germline values: CDR1 MDHEN, CDR2 SYDVKM. V was shortened by 6 bases and J by 7 bases, with 10 bases between the two germline ends. The CDR3 has 12 residues. The TCR originated in an adult in good health. This rearrangement joins TRBV28 to TRBJ1-5; D perhaps matches TRBD1 (5 bases). The sequencing here drew on peripheral blood, taken on day 0 of AZD1222 vaccination. The CDR3 DNA follows: TGTGCCAGCAGCAGGGTTAAGCAGCCCCAGCATTTT. Amino acids: CASSRVKQPQHF.